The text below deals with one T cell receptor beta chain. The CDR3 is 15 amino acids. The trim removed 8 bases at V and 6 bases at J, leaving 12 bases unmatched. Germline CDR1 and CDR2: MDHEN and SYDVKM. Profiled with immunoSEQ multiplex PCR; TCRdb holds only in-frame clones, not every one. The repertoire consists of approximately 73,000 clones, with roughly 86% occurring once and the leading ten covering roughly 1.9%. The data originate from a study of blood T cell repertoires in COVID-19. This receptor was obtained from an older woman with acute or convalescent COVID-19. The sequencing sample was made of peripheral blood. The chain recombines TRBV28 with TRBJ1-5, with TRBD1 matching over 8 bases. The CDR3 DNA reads TGTGCCAGCGTTGGGGGCAGGGGGCAAGGTCAGCCCCAGCATTTT. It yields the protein CASVGGRGQGQPQHF.